This T cell receptor (beta chain) was recorded in a study of human T cells and chemical hapten exposure. CDR1 and CDR2 (germline): LGHNA, YNFKEQ. This CDR3 region has 14 residues. Trimming stripped 4 bases from V and 10 bases from J, with 14 bases between. Ten or more counts support this clonotype. Its antigen is not identified. Study-wide results and limits: High-frequency TCRs, those above 1 in 1000, stayed the same after DPC sensitization.

Each CDR3 protein gets one entry after TCRdb re-called the RACE reads with MiXCR. The repertoire has 100,000 to 150,000 distinct CDR3 sequences, roughly 9% of them found once; the top ten carry approximately 1.6%. As to time point: healthy volunteer bleed at 2 weeks. Unfractionated whole blood yielded total RNA. The sequencing input was whole blood. The origin of this receptor is a male donor in good health. Some clones in this sample may be carry-over from other donors' samples. This rearrangement joins TRBV4-2 to TRBJ1-6; D is unresolved. The chain's CDR3 is CASSPEGRGSPLHF. In nucleotides, the CDR3 is TGTGCCAGCAGCCCGGAGGGCAGAGGATCACCCCTCCACTTT.